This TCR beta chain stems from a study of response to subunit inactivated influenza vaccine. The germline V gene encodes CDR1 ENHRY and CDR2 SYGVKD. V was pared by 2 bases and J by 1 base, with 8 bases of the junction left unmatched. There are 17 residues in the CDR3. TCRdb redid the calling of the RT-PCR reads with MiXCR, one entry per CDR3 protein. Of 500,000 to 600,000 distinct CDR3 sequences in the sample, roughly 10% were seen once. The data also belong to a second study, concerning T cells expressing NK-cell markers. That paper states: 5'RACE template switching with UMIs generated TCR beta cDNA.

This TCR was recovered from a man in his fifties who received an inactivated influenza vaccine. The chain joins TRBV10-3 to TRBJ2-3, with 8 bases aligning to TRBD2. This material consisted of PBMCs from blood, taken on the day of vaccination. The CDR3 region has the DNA TGTGCCATCAGTGAGGAGCCTAGCGGGCCTGGCACAGATACGCAGTATTTT. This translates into CAISEEPSGPGTDTQYF.